The 16 T cell receptor beta chains below come from one sample, sequenced in a study of early T cells in non-severe SARS-CoV-2 infection listed by TCRdb under 2021. Library preparation employed 5' RACE. This sample was sequenced with a NextSeq 500. TCRdb trimmed public reads at Q25 via fastp, called clones via MiXCR and kept in-frame beta chains. Here each entry gathers all rows of one CDR3 protein and keeps the most common genes and DNA. In all, the sample holds roughly 33,000 distinct CDR3 sequences, and approximately 6% of those were seen once. Together, the top ten hold roughly 5.7% of the sample. The sample comprised whole blood. The receptors here all came from an adult who was a healthcare worker with PCR-confirmed SARS-CoV-2 infection or an uninfected control (not recorded which).

This clonotype was seen at least ten times. The chain uses TRBV5-4 and TRBJ2-2; TRBD1 matches 11 bases. Trimming took 2 bases from V and 6 from J; bases not matched to a gene: 3. This CDR3 has 15 amino acids. Germline V CDR1 and CDR2: SGHNT, YYREEE (reference sequence). In DNA, the CDR3 is TGTGCCAGCAGCTTTCCGGGACAGGGGGCCGGGGAGCTGTTTTTT. Its translation: CASSFPGQGAGELFF. The complete variable domain, with remaining parts taken from reference TRBV5-4 and TRBJ2-2, reads ETGVTQSPTHLIKTRGQQVTLRCSSQSGHNTVSWYQQALGQGPQFIFQYYREEENGRGNFPPRFSGLQFPNYSSELNVNALELDDSALYLCASSFPGQGAGELFFGEGSRLTVL.

This rearrangement joins TRBV11-2 to TRBJ2-2; D remains unclear. The CDR3 is 13 amino acids. The V end was cut by 2 bases, the J end by 5 bases, with 6 bases between. The germline V gene encodes CDR1 SGHAT and CDR2 FQNNGV. The CDR3 loop reads CASSLSVTGELFF. DNA of the CDR3: TGTGCCAGCAGCTTATCCGTTACCGGGGAGCTGTTTTTT. Full variable domain (rest looked up from reference TRBV11-2 and TRBJ2-2): EAGVAQSPRYKIIEKRQSVAFWCNPISGHATLYWYQQILGQGPKLLIQFQNNGVVDDSQLPKDRFSAERLKGVDSTLKIQPAKLEDSAVYLCASSLSVTGELFFGEGSRLTVL.

This chain joins TRBV24-1 and TRBJ1-2, with TRBD1 matching over 11 bases. The V segment lost 3 bases and the J segment 4 bases; nucleotides outside the gene matches: 6. Germline lookup yields CDR1 KGHDR and CDR2 SFDVKD. The CDR3 extends over 16 amino acids. The CDR3 nucleotides are TGTGCCACCAGTGATCGGACAGGGGGCGCGGGCTATGGCTACACCTTC. Its protein is CATSDRTGGAGYGYTF.

This clonotype has ten or more counts. This chain connects TRBV27 to TRBJ2-6; D gene uncertain. The CDR3 extends over 14 amino acids. Looked up from germline, CDR1 is MNHEY and CDR2 is SMNVEV (reference sequence). V was cut by 2 bases and J by 1 base, with 3 bases left in between. The CDR3 loop is CASSLGSGANVLTF. The DNA for the CDR3 is TGTGCCAGCAGTTTAGGGTCTGGGGCCAACGTCCTGACTTTC.

In this sample, this clonotype turned up many times. V gene TRBV28 combines with J gene TRBJ2-1; 13 bases align to TRBD2. Germline CDR1 and CDR2: MDHEN and SYDVKM. V dropped 3 bases and J dropped 5; count of bases not matched to a gene: 16. There are 20 residues in the CDR3. CDR3 DNA: TGTGCCAGCAGTTTGCCCACTAGCGGGAGGGGTCGGCGTTTCCACAATGAGCAGTTCTTC. Its translation: CASSLPTSGRGRRFHNEQFF.

Comment on this clonotype: At one end, the junction sequence differs from germline, possibly due to a read error. The CDR3 is CASIEHTDTQYF. In nucleotides, the CDR3 is TGTGCCAGCATTGAACACACAGATACGCAGTATTTT. The chain recombines TRBV6-1 with TRBJ2-3, with no clear D. The CDR3 is 12 amino acids. Germline V gene lookup returns CDR1 MNHNS and CDR2 SASEGT.

This clonotype has more than one count but fewer than ten. This CDR3 is CASSHGLAATYNEQFF. The CDR3 nucleotides read TGCGCCAGCAGCCACGGACTAGCGGCAACCTACAATGAGCAGTTCTTC. The V gene is TRBV5-1, the J gene TRBJ2-1; TRBD2 matches at 10 bases. V shed 4 bases and J 2 bases; nucleotides not matched to a gene: 6. The CDR3 extends over 16 amino acids. Germline V gene lookup returns CDR1 SGHRS and CDR2 YFSETQ.

This clonotype was observed many times. V usage is TRBV7-2 and J usage is TRBJ2-3; TRBD2 matches 10 bases. V was clipped by 5 bases and J by 2 bases; unmatched bases: 7. Germline V CDR1 and CDR2: SGHTA, FQGNSA. CDR3 length equals 16 residues. This chain's CDR3 is CASSPLAGGATDTQYF. The CDR3 coding sequence is TGTGCCAGCAGCCCCTTAGCGGGAGGTGCCACAGATACGCAGTATTTT.

This clonotype showed up many times. The rearrangement uses TRBV7-2 and TRBJ1-4; no definite D call. CDR3 size: 11 residues. V shed 2 bases and J shed 8 bases, with 3 bases lying between them. Germline V CDR1 and CDR2: SGHTA, FQGNSA. The CDR3 here is CASSLNEKLFF. The CDR3 DNA reads as TGTGCCAGCAGCTTAAACGAAAAACTGTTTTTT.

Many counts were recorded for this clonotype. The chain is built from TRBV6-5 and TRBJ2-1; no firm D call. Germline V gene lookup returns CDR1 MNHEY and CDR2 SVGAGI. CDR3 size: 14 residues. With 0 bases removed from V and 4 bases from J, the gap between germline ends came to 7 bases. The CDR3 region is CASSYSQVYNEQFF. In DNA form, the CDR3 reads TGTGCCAGCAGTTACTCTCAGGTTTACAATGAGCAGTTCTTC.

This clonotype was recorded many times. The V and J genes are TRBV5-1 and TRBJ1-4, with TRBD1 matching 8 bases. V dropped 4 bases and J dropped 7; count of bases not matched to a gene: 3. The CDR3 extends over 13 amino acids. The V gene's germline CDR1 is SGHRS and CDR2 YFSETQ. The CDR3 is CASSADRAEKLFF. For the CDR3, the DNA is TGCGCCAGCAGCGCGGACAGGGCTGAAAAACTGTTTTTT. Full variable domain (missing parts from reference TRBV5-1 and TRBJ1-4): KAGVTQTPRYLIKTRGQQVTLSCSPISGHRSVSWYQQTPGQGLQFLFEYFSETQRNKGNFPGRFSGRQFSNSRSEMNVSTLELGDSALYLCASSADRAEKLFFGSGTQLSVL.

This clonotype has at least ten counts. The chain recombines TRBV20-1 with TRBJ1-2; D is perhaps TRBD1 (5 bases). The CDR3 runs to 13 residues. The germline V gene encodes CDR1 DFQATT and CDR2 SNEGSKA (reference sequence). V lost 3 bases, J lost 7 bases, and 15 bases lay in between. The CDR3 DNA reads TGCAGTGCTAGCAGGGCGGGCGGTCGTGGCTACACCTTC. This gives the protein CSASRAGGRGYTF.

This clonotype was counted a few times. V gene TRBV12-3 or TRBV12-4 combines with J gene TRBJ1-1, with D hard to call. With 4 bases removed from V and 8 bases from J, the gap between germline ends came to 14 bases. The CDR3 is 13 residues long. CDR3 bases: TGTGCCAGCAGTTCTGAAACGTTGTTGGAAGCTTTCTTT. This codes for CASSSETLLEAFF.

This clonotype occurred many times. The chain employs TRBV2 and TRBJ1-1, with 10 bases identical to TRBD1. CDR1 and CDR2 from the germline V gene are SNHLY and FYNNEI. The V segment lost 4 bases and the J segment 4 bases; nucleotides outside the gene matches: 15. The CDR3 sequence is 18 residues long. Here the CDR3 reads CASSGGRDRGRSGTEAFF. The CDR3 DNA sequence: TGTGCCAGCAGTGGGGGCCGGGACAGGGGACGGTCGGGCACTGAAGCTTTCTTT. Full variable domain (outside the CDR3, taken from reference TRBV2 and TRBJ1-1): EPEVTQTPSHQVTQMGQEVILRCVPISNHLYFYWYRQILGQKVEFLVSFYNNEISEKSEIFDDQFSVERPDGSNFTLKIRSTKLEDSAMYFCASSGGRDRGRSGTEAFFGQGTRLTVV.

This clonotype was found many times. V usage is TRBV4-3 and J usage is TRBJ1-3; no firm D call. In germline, CDR1 is LGHNA, CDR2 YSLEER. The V and J ends lost 1 base and 1 base respectively, with 11 bases between them. This CDR3 spans 16 amino acids. Written as DNA, the CDR3 is TGCGCCAGCAGCCAAGGTCTGAGCAGGTCTGGAAACACCATATATTTT. It specifies CASSQGLSRSGNTIYF.

CDR3 protein: CASSLGQTGELFF. The CDR3, as DNA: TGTGCCAGCAGCTTAGGACAGACCGGGGAGCTGTTTTTT. V gene TRBV13 combines with J gene TRBJ2-2, with D uncertain. Trimming removed 0 bases at V and 5 bases at J, with 4 bases between. The germline CDR1 and CDR2 sequences are PRHDT and FYEKMQ (reference sequence). The CDR3 sequence is 13 residues long. The full variable domain, its missing parts supplied by reference TRBV13 and TRBJ2-2, is AAGVIQSPRHLIKEKRETATLKCYPIPRHDTVYWYQQGPGQDPQFLISFYEKMQSDKGSIPDRFSAQQFSDYHSELNMSSLELGDSALYFCASSLGQTGELFFGEGSRLTVL.